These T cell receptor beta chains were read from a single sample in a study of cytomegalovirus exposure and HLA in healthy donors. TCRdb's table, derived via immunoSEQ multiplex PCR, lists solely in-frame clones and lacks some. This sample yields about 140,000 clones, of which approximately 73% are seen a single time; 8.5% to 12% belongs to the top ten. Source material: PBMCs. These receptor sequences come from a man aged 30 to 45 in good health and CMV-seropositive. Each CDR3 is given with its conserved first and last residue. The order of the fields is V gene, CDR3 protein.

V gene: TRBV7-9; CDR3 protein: CASSSGQADQPQHF
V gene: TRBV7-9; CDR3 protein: CASSRGQGRSEKLFF
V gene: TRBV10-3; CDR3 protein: CAITPAGSNEQFF
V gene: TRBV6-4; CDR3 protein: CASSDSPKNTEAFF
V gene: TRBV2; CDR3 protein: CASSPPSGRSETQYF
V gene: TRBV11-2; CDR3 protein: CASSFVLAGTETQYF
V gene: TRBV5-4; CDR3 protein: CASSREGLAGSGTDTQYF
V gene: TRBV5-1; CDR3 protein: CASSLAGGHYEQYF
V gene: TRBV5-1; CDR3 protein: CASSLERGYEQYF
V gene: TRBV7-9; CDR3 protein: CASSLITGGDLGYTF
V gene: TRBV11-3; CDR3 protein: CASGLTTGTGIRGGYTF
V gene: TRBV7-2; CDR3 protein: CASSLTRDRGVNEQFF
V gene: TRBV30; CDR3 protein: CAWSSGGLQPQHF
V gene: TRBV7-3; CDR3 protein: CASSLDGSSYNEQFF
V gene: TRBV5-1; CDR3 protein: CASSLRGLRREVPYNEQFF